The T cell receptor beta chain under discussion was sequenced for a study of blood T cell repertoires in COVID-19. Study details: COVID-19 samples, acute and convalescent, were from the United States, Italy and Spain. T cells, B-cell-depleted T cells, or PBMCs supplied cDNA or gDNA.

In its sample, this clone was seen a few times. Trimming stripped 2 bases from V and 0 bases from J, with 8 bases between. The V gene's germline CDR1 is MNHNY and CDR2 SVGAGI (reference sequence). The CDR3 consists of 14 residues. Per the original data handling: Nucleated cell counts were estimated from reference gene primer amplification. The method was immunoSEQ multiplex PCR; TCRdb's version includes in-frame clones alone and lacks a portion of them. V, J and clone size reflect that table, while D and trimming were determined from the DNA. The data contain nearly 200,000 clones, 70% to 90% of them singletons.

Specimen: peripheral blood. The chain recombines TRBV6-6 with TRBJ2-7, with D unclear. This receptor was taken from a woman aged 40 to 50 who had recovered from COVID-19. CDR3 region: CASSYGRSSYEQYF. CDR3 sequence (DNA): TGTGCCAGCAGTTACGGCCGATCCTCCTACGAGCAGTACTTC.